Listed below are T cell receptor beta chains from one sample, sequenced in a study of CD8+CD57+ T cells in acquired aplastic anemia. One entry per CDR3 protein results from TCRdb running MiXCR on the reads. The profile covers hundreds of thousands of distinct CDR3 sequences, with 65% to 80% appearing a single time and more than 3.5% taken by the ten largest. Sequences were obtained from sorted CD4+, CD8+, or CD8+CD57+ T cells (not recorded which) from PBMCs. Receptors were obtained from a human donor in good health, serving as a control. The CDR3 runs from the conserved cysteine through the conserved F or W. A D gene is named only where the DNA matches it firmly. The size field is filled for only some rows; it gives once, few, many or a size class.

>-|-|TRBV5-1|TRBJ1-5
CASSLYDAQGQHF
TGTGCCAGCAGCTTATATGACGCACAGGGCCAGCATTTT
>-|-|TRBV10-3|TRBJ1-2
CAISDSNEGNYGYTF
TGTGCCATCAGTGACAGTAATGAGGGTAACTATGGCTACACCTTC
>-|-|TRBV20-1|TRBJ2-7
CSARFWGRREQYF
TGCAGTGCTAGATTCTGGGGGCGCAGGGAGCAGTACTTC
>-|-|TRBV5-6|TRBJ1-2
CASSIHEGLVTNYGYTF
TGTGCCAGCAGCATCCACGAAGGGTTGGTGACTAACTATGGCTACACCTTC
>-|-|TRBV5-1|TRBJ1-2
CASSFARGGFTF
TGTGCCAGCAGCTTCGCACGTGGCGGGTTCACCTTC
>many|-|TRBV11-1|TRBJ1-6
CASSLTRQRDSPLHF
TGTGCCAGCAGCTTGACGCGGCAGAGAGATTCACCCCTCCACTTT
>-|-|TRBV5-1|TRBJ1-1
CASNLGGNTEAFF
TGCGCCAGCAACTTGGGGGGGAACACTGAAGCTTTCTTT
>-|TRBD2|TRBV5-1|TRBJ2-3
CASSLVAGSGTDTQYF
TGCGCCAGCAGCTTGGTAGCGGGGTCTGGCACAGATACGCAGTATTTT
>many|TRBD1|TRBV5-8|TRBJ1-6
CASSFRDRRSPLHF
TGTGCCAGCAGCTTCCGGGACAGAAGATCACCCCTCCACTTT
>-|-|TRBV7-2|TRBJ2-5
CASSEIGAKDFGPF
TGTGCCAGCAGTGAAATCGGGGCCAAGGACTTCGGGCCATTC
>-|TRBD1|TRBV5-5|TRBJ1-3
CASGQGRWGNTIYF
TGCGCCTCAGGACAGGGACGCTGGGGAAACACCATATATTTT
>many|-|TRBV29-1|TRBJ2-2
CSAITGELFF
TGCAGCGCTATCACCGGGGAGCTGTTTTTT
>-|-|TRBV5-6|TRBJ2-7
CASSLSSGYEQYF
TGTGCCAGCAGCTTGTCCTCCGGGTACGAGCAGTACTTC
>once|-|TRBV12-3/TRBV12-4|TRBJ2-7
CASITSSARSYEQYF
TGTGCCAGCATCACTTCCTCGGCGCGTTCCTACGAGCAGTACTTC
>-|-|TRBV4-2|TRBJ1-1
CASSQGDTEALF
TGTGCCAGCAGCCAAGGGGATACTGAAGCTCTCTTT
>-|-|TRBV7-2|TRBJ1-2
CASTFRMFAYAYTF
TGTGCCAGCACATTCCGAATGTTTGCCTATGCCTACACCTTC
>once|TRBD1|TRBV6-1|TRBJ1-1
CASSPRDSNTEAFF
TGTGCCAGCAGTCCTCGGGACAGCAACACTGAAGCTTTCTTT
>-|-|TRBV15|TRBJ2-3
CATSREGDRQCF
TGTGCCACCAGCAGAGAGGGAGACAGGCAGTGTTTT
>-|-|TRBV9|TRBJ2-7
CASSVVASPGEQYF
TGTGCCAGCAGCGTAGTGGCCTCCCCGGGGGAGCAGTACTTC
>-|-|TRBV5-1|TRBJ2-3
CASSLEGRTPTQYF
TGCGCCAGCAGCTTGGAAGGGCGGACACCTACGCAGTATTTT
>-|-|TRBV10-2|TRBJ1-2
CASTGGGYTF
TGCGCCAGCACTGGGGGCGGCTACACCTTC
>-|-|TRBV10-3|TRBJ2-7
CAISRIATAVNTGELYF
TGTGCCATCAGTCGGATCGCAACGGCGGTCAACACCGGCGAGCTGTATTTT
>once|TRBD2|TRBV6-1|TRBJ2-7
CASSRRGSHKYF
TGTGCCAGCAGTAGGCGGGGGTCCCATAAGTACTTC
>once|-|TRBV7-2|TRBJ2-3
CASSLGGDGRRYEYF
TGTGCCAGCAGCTTAGGCGGGGACGGGCGGCGATACGAGTATTTT
>-|-|TRBV6-4|TRBJ1-5
CASSESDNQPQHF
TGTGCCAGCAGTGAATCGGACAATCAGCCCCAGCATTTT
>few|TRBD2|TRBV9|TRBJ2-3
CASGPALSGGFQDTQYF
TGTGCCAGTGGCCCCGCCCTTAGCGGGGGATTTCAAGATACGCAGTATTTT
>-|TRBD1|TRBV29-1|TRBJ1-2
CGVEEQGQYGYTF
TGCGGCGTCGAAGAACAGGGGCAGTATGGCTACACCTTC
>-|TRBD2|TRBV11-3|TRBJ2-7
CASSSATSGSYEQYF
TGTGCCAGCAGCTCCGCTACTAGCGGCTCCTACGAGCAGTACTTC
>-|-|TRBV20-1|TRBJ1-1
CSARRRGLGAFF
TGCAGTGCTAGACGCAGGGGCCTTGGTGCTTTCTTT
>-|TRBD1|TRBV10-1|TRBJ1-3
CASTPTGGVDTIYF
TGTGCCAGCACCCCGACAGGGGGCGTGGACACCATATATTTT
>-|TRBD1|TRBV2|TRBJ2-7
CASSPGQGASPPSYEQYF
TGTGCCAGCAGTCCAGGACAGGGGGCGTCCCCCCCCTCCTACGAGCAGTACTTC
>-|-|TRBV20-1|TRBJ2-5
CSARVADKARETQYF
TGCAGTGCTAGAGTGGCGGATAAGGCCCGGGAGACCCAGTACTTC
>-|TRBD1|TRBV7-2|TRBJ2-5
CASGPAGTEYKTQYF
TGTGCCAGCGGCCCGGCCGGGACAGAATACAAGACCCAGTACTTC
>many|-|TRBV7-9|TRBJ2-4
CASSFGGGEAKNIQYF
TGTGCCAGCAGCTTCGGAGGGGGAGAGGCCAAAAACATTCAGTACTTC
>-|-|TRBV20-1|TRBJ2-1
CSAPRRAGNNNEQLF
TGCAGTGCCCCACGGCGGGCTGGAAACAACAATGAGCAGCTCTTC
>-|-|TRBV9|TRBJ1-2
CASSVLWTDTQYYTF
TGTGCCAGCAGCGTACTATGGACAGATACGCAGTATTACACCTTC
>-|TRBD2|TRBV2|TRBJ2-3
CASSESSGTYGHTF
TGTGCCAGCAGTGAAAGTAGCGGGACCTATGGGCACACCTTC
>many|TRBD1|TRBV6-2/TRBV6-3|TRBJ1-1
CAGKGANTEAFF
TGTGCCGGGAAGGGGGCGAACACTGAAGCTTTCTTT
>few|-|TRBV6-6|TRBJ2-5
CASSYRGGTGGETQYF
TGTGCCAGCAGTTATCGAGGGGGGACTGGTGGTGAGACCCAGTACTTC
>-|TRBD1|TRBV2|TRBJ2-3
CASSPDHGTGGYDTQYF
TGTGCCAGCAGCCCGGACCACGGGACAGGGGGCTATGATACGCAGTATTTT
>-|TRBD1|TRBV7-3|TRBJ1-2
CASSYRQGVSGYTF
TGTGCCAGCAGCTACCGGCAGGGGGTGAGTGGCTACACCTTC
>-|-|TRBV5-4|TRBJ1-1
CASSPVAEAFF
TGTGCCAGCAGCCCGGTGGCTGAAGCTTTCTTT
>many|-|TRBV19|TRBJ1-2
CVFHGYTF
TGTGTCTTCCATGGCTACACCTTC
>few|-|TRBV11-2|TRBJ1-3
CASSSGTTIYF
TGTGCCAGCAGCTCGGGAACCACCATATATTTT
>-|-|TRBV7-7|TRBJ1-2
CASSLAAGVYGYTF
TGTGCTAGCAGCTTAGCGGCAGGGGTGTATGGCTACACCTTC
>-|-|TRBV9|TRBJ1-4
CASAHSGEKPFF
TGTGCCAGCGCCCATTCGGGTGAAAAACCGTTCTTT
>-|-|TRBV11-3|TRBJ1-5
CASSHGGTQGNQPQHF
TGTGCCAGCAGCCACGGCGGGACGCAGGGGAATCAGCCCCAGCATTTT
>-|-|TRBV7-9|TRBJ2-6
CASSERGLATPSVTF
-
>many|TRBD2|TRBV12-3/TRBV12-4|TRBJ2-1
CASRITGRGRIVNEQFF
TGTGCCAGCAGGATTACCGGGCGGGGGAGAATAGTCAATGAGCAGTTCTTC
>-|-|TRBV20-1|TRBJ2-7
CSARTRAGGGMGPYEQYF
TGCAGTGCTAGAACCAGGGCAGGTGGGGGGATGGGACCCTACGAGCAGTACTTC
>-|TRBD1|TRBV19|TRBJ1-2
CASSIRRDRTNYGYTF
TGTGCCAGTAGTATACGCAGGGACAGAACAAACTATGGCTACACCTTC
>few|-|TRBV7-8|TRBJ2-7
CASREGIEQYF
TGTGCCAGCAGGGAGGGGATCGAGCAGTACTTC
>-|-|TRBV16|TRBJ1-5
CASSQPPSGDQPQHF
TGTGCCAGCAGCCAACCTCCCTCTGGGGATCAGCCCCAGCATTTT
>once|TRBD2|TRBV7-8|TRBJ2-5
CASSRELAGVQETQYF
TGTGCCAGCAGCCGAGAGCTAGCGGGGGTACAAGAGACCCAGTACTTC
>-|-|TRBV15|TRBJ2-7
CASSLVLEAEEHYW
TGTGCCAGCAGCTTAGTTCTGGAAGCCGAGGAGCACTACTGG